This TCR beta chain was profiled in a study of blood T cell repertoires in COVID-19. In the study overall: Acute-phase and convalescent COVID-19 samples originated in the United States, Italy and Spain. In each case, the material was cDNA or gDNA derived from T cells, B-cell-depleted T cells, or PBMCs.

Trimming left V 3 bases short and J 3 bases short, with 12 bases between. Germline assignment: CDR1 LNHNV and CDR2 YYDKDF (reference sequence). This CDR3 is 14 amino acids long. Authors' analysis steps: Amplified reference gene primers provided the basis for estimating nucleated cell counts. Sequencing used immunoSEQ multiplex PCR; TCRdb keeps in-frame clones, though not all of them. D and trimming were read from the DNA, whereas the V and J calls and clone size are those reported in that table. Among about 220,000 clones listed, roughly 85% were seen once. The V call is TRBV15, the J call TRBJ2-7; TRBD1 is a possible D gene (7 bases). The TCR originated in a man aged 50 to 59 who had recovered from COVID-19. Sequenced input: peripheral blood. CDR3 bases: TGTGCCACCAGCAGGGGCAGGGGGGACTACGAGCAGTACTTC. Residues: CATSRGRGDYEQYF.